This T cell receptor beta chain was identified in a study of response to subunit inactivated influenza vaccine (dated by TCRdb to between 2018 and 2020). Some background on the complete study: Deep quantitative T cell receptor repertoire profiling was used in the study to track responses to a trivalent subunit inactivated influenza vaccine.

As encoded in the germline V gene (reference sequence), CDR1 is LNHDA while CDR2 is SQIVND. The CDR3, cysteine through phenylalanine, is 14 amino acids long. Only the CDR3 DNA stays, 42 bases, in frame from base 1. Trimming at the junction amounts to 0 bases on V and 0 bases on J, and the germline ends lie 6 bases apart. Note on this clonotype: This receptor's antigen is unknown. No base-level quality is on record; no much larger clone is a single base apart.

Library preparation was by RT-PCR. The sample was run on an Illumina HiSeq 2500. TCRdb cleaned the public reads at Q25 with fastp, built clones with MiXCR and kept in-frame beta chains. One record per CDR3 amino acid sequence lists the most common genes and DNA. The sample has 800,000 or so distinct CDR3 sequences on record, about 20% of them singletons. Of the sample, about 9.4% falls within the top ten clones. Results and caveats for the whole study, not just this receptor: The authors suggested that each seasonal influenza vaccination may recruit only a limited number of new T cells.

The V and J genes are TRBV19 and TRBJ2-7; there is no confident call for the D gene. This clonotype was obtained from a man aged 45-60 years who received an inactivated influenza vaccine. Donor details come from another sample of the same person, matched by shared clones. This specimen was PBMCs from blood, taken less than 6 days after vaccination. The CDR3 has the sequence CASSIEPNSYEQYF. Read as DNA, the sequence is TGTGCCAGTAGTATAGAGCCCAACTCCTACGAGCAGTACTTC.